The 9 T cell receptor beta chains reported below all come from one sample, sequenced in a study of control samples from healthy donors and cancer patients. This table comes from immunoSEQ multiplex PCR, and its TCRdb copy is limited to in-frame clones, with some not included. The sample consists of some 51,000 clones, roughly 88% of them appearing once. Specimen: blood. The receptors were gathered from a man aged 50 or older in good health.

The CDR3 protein is CSVDLLEGDEQFF. In DNA, the CDR3 is TGCAGCGTTGACTTACTAGAGGGCGATGAGCAGTTCTTC. The chain employs TRBV29-1 and TRBJ2-1; a possible D gene is TRBD2 (5 bases). The CDR3 sequence is 13 residues long. Looked up from germline, CDR1 is SQVTM and CDR2 is ANQGSEA. With 3 bases removed from V and 8 bases from J, the gap between germline ends came to 14 bases.

This clone was found once. A read error may account for a junction end that differs from germline. CDR3 sequence reads: CASSREVGAKPYYGYTF. In nucleotides, the CDR3 is TGTGCTAGCAGCCGGGAGGTAGGGGCCAAACCCTACTATGGCTACACCTTC. The chain couples TRBV7-7 to TRBJ1-2; tentatively, D is TRBD1 (5 bases). This CDR3 region has 17 residues. Looked up from germline, CDR1 is SSHAT and CDR2 is FNYEAQ (reference sequence). Full variable domain (outside the CDR3, taken from reference TRBV7-7 and TRBJ1-2): GAGVSQSPRYKVTKRGQDVTLRCDPISSHATLYWYQQALGQGPEFLTYFNYEAQPDKSGLPSDRFSAERPEGSISTLTIQRTEQRDSAMYRCASSREVGAKPYYGYTFGSGTRLTVV.

This clone occurred once. The gene calls are TRBV10-3 and TRBJ1-5; TRBD1 matches 7 bases. V dropped 5 bases and J dropped 7; count of bases not matched to a gene: 8. The germline V gene has CDR1 ENHRY and CDR2 SYGVKD. The CDR3 consists of 14 residues. The CDR3 region has the DNA TGTGCCATCAGTCGGACAGGCGATGAACAGCCCCAGCATTTT. This codes for CAISRTGDEQPQHF.

The chain links TRBV11-3 to TRBJ2-1; D possibly corresponds to TRBD2 (6 bases). The CDR3 length is 13 residues. The germline V gene encodes CDR1 SGHNT and CDR2 YENEEA. The V end lost 5 bases, the J end lost 8 bases, and 13 bases lay between the germline ends. The CDR3 spells CASSRNREYEQFF. CDR3 coding DNA: TGTGCCAGCAGCCGAAACCGGGAGTATGAGCAGTTCTTC.

The chain combines TRBV28 with TRBJ1-5; 9 bases map to TRBD1. With 7 bases clipped from V and 4 bases from J, the junction kept 8 bases outside the gene matches. Germline CDR1 MDHEN, CDR2 SYDVKM. The CDR3 runs 15 residues. The chain's CDR3 is CASTRTGDGNQPQHF. CDR3 nucleotide sequence: TGTGCCAGCACCCGGACAGGGGACGGGAATCAGCCCCAGCATTTT.

This CDR3 is CASSLSREETQYF. The CDR3 nucleotides are TGTGCCAGCAGCTTATCAAGGGAAGAGACCCAGTACTTC. The chain employs TRBV7-3 and TRBJ2-5; D ambiguous. Between the trimmed V and J ends, which lost 2 bases and 3 bases, there was a span of 7 bases. The germline V gene has CDR1 SGHTA and CDR2 FQGTGA. This CDR3 has 13 amino acids.

The chain recombines TRBV3-1 (or the pseudogene TRBV3-2) with TRBJ2-3; D unresolved. Germline V CDR1 and CDR2: LGHDT, YNNKEL (reference sequence). The CDR3 runs to 14 residues. Trimming removed 0 bases from V and 7 bases from J, with 11 bases in between. CDR3 amino acids: CASSQDGGFNTQYF. The CDR3 nucleotides are TGTGCCAGCAGCCAAGATGGCGGCTTCAATACGCAGTATTTT.

This sequence joins TRBV5-1 and TRBJ2-2; 10 bases match TRBD1. CDR1 and CDR2 (germline): SGHRS, YFSETQ. CDR3 length equals 21 residues. Trimming took 1 base from V and 3 from J; bases not matched to a gene: 18. CDR3 nucleotides: TGCGCCAGCAGCTTGTCGGGACAGGGGTACAGCGGGACCCGGTACACCGGGGAGCTGTTTTTT. As protein: CASSLSGQGYSGTRYTGELFF.

This clone was seen once. The V and J genes are TRBV6-2 or TRBV6-3 and TRBJ2-7; TRBD2 might be the D (6 bases). V was cut by 5 bases and J by 0 bases, with 14 bases left in between. This CDR3 contains 15 residues. Germline lookup yields CDR1 MNHEY and CDR2 SVGEGT. CDR3 bases: TGTGCCAGCAGTCTCTTCGGCGGGGTCTCCTACGAGCAGTACTTC. Translated, it gives CASSLFGGVSYEQYF.